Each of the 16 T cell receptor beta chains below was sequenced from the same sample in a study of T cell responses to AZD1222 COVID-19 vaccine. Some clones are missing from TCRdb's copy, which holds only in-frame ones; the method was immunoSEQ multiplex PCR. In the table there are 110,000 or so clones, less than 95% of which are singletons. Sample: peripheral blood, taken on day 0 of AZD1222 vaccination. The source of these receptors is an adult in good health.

The CDR3 loop reads CASSPTAIPGFSGNTIYF. CDR3 nucleotides: TGTGCCAGCAGCCCCACAGCCATCCCGGGGTTCTCTGGAAACACCATATATTTT. This rearrangement joins TRBV4-2 to TRBJ1-3; D gene uncertain. Trimming removed 4 bases at V and 0 bases at J, with 19 bases between. Germline V gives CDR1 LGHNA, CDR2 YNFKEQ. The CDR3 runs 18 residues.

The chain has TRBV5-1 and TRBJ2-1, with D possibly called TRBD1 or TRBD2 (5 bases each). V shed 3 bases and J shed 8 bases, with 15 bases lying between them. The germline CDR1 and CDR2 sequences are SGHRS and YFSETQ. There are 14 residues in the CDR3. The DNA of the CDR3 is TGCGCCAGCAGCTCTGGTGGGGGAGTCCATGAGCAGTTCTTC. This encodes CASSSGGGVHEQFF.

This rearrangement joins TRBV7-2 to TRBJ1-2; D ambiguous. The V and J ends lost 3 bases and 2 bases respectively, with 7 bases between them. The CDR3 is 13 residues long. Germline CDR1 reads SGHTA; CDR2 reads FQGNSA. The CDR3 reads CASSFSGNYGYTF. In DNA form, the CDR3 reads TGTGCCAGCAGCTTCAGCGGCAACTATGGCTACACCTTC.

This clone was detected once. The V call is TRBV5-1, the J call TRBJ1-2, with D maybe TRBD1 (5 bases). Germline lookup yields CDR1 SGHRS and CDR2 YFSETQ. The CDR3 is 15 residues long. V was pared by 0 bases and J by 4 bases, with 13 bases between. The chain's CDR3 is CASSLEGLRGYGYTF. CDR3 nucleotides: TGCGCCAGCAGCTTGGAGGGTTTAAGGGGCTATGGCTACACCTTC.

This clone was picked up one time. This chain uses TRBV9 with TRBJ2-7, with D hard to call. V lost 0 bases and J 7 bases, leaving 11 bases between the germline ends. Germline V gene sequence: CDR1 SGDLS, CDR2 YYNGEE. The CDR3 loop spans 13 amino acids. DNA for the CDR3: TGTGCCAGCAGCGTAGGCCAGTCTGGGGAGCAGTACTTC. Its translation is CASSVGQSGEQYF.

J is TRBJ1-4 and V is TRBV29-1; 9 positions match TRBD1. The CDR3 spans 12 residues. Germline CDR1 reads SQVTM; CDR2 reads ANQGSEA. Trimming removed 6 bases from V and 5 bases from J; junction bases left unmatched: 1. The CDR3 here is CSVGTGNEKLFF. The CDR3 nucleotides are TGCAGCGTCGGGACAGGGAATGAAAAACTGTTTTTT.

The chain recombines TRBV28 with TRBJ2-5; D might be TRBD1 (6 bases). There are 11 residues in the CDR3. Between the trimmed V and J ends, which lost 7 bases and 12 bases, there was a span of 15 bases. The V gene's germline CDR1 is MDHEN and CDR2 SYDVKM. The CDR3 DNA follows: TGTGCCAGCAACATCCGGGACACCAAGTACTTC. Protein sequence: CASNIRDTKYF.

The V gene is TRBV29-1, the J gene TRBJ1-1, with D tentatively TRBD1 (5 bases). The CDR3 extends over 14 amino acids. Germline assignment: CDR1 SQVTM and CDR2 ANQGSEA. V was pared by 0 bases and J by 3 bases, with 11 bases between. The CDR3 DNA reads TGCAGCGTTGAAGACCATTGGGGGGACACTGAAGCTTTCTTT. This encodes CSVEDHWGDTEAFF.

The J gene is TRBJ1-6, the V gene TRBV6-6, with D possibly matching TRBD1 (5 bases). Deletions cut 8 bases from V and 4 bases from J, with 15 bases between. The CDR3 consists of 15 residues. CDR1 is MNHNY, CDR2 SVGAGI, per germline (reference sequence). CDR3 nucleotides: TGTGCCAGCGACACTTCAGGGAATTATAATTCACCCCTCCACTTT. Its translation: CASDTSGNYNSPLHF.

The CDR3 spells CATSRGTGELFF. CDR3 DNA: TGTGCCACCTCCCGGGGGACCGGGGAGCTGTTTTTT. The chain links TRBV24-1 to TRBJ2-2; D is perhaps TRBD2 (6 bases). Germline-derived CDR1 and CDR2 are KGHDR and SFDVKD. V lost 9 bases, J lost 5 bases, and 9 bases lay in between. This CDR3 comprises 12 residues.

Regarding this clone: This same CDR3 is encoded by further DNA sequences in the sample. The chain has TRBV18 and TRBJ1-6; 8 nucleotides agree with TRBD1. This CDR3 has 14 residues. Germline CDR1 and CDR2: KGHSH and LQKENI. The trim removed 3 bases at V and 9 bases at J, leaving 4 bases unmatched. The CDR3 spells CASSPGQGGSPLHF. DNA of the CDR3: TGTGCCAGCTCACCCGGACAGGGAGGTTCACCCCTCCACTTT.

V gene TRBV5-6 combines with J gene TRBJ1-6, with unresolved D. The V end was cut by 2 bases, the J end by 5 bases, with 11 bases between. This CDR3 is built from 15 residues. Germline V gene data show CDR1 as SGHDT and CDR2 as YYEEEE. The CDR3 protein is CASSLYRADNSPLHF. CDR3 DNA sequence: TGTGCCAGCAGCTTATATAGAGCTGATAATTCACCCCTCCACTTT.

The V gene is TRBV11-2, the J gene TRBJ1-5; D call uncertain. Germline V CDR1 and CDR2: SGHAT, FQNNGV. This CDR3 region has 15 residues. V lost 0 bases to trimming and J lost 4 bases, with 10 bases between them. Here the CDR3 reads CASSLEAGLNQPQHF. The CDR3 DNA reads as TGTGCCAGCAGCTTAGAAGCAGGCTTAAATCAGCCCCAGCATTTT.

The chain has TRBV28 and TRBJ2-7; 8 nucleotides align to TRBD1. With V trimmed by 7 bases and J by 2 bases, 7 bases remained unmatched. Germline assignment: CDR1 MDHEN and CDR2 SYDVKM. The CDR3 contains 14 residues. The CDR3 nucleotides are TGTGCCAGCACCCCCCCGGACAGGGCCTACGAGCAGTACTTC. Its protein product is CASTPPDRAYEQYF.

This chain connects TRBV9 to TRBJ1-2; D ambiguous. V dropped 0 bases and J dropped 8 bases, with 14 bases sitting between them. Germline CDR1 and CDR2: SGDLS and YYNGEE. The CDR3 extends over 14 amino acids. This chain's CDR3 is CASSVGDRNGGYTF. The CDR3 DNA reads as TGTGCCAGCAGCGTAGGAGACCGGAATGGCGGCTACACCTTC. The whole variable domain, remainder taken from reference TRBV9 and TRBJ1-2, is DSGVTQTPKHLITATGQRVTLRCSPRSGDLSVYWYQQSLDQGLQFLIQYYNGEERAKGNILERFSAQQFPDLHSELNLSSLELGDSALYFCASSVGDRNGGYTFGSGTRLTVV.

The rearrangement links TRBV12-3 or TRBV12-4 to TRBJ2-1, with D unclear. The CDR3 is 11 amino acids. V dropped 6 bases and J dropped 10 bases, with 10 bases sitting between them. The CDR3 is CASRSVGEQFF. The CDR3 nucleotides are TGTGCCAGCAGATCCGTGGGGGAGCAGTTCTTC.